The rows below give T cell receptor beta chains drawn from one sample of a study of breast tumors, draining lymph nodes, adjacent tissues. TCRdb recomputed calls from the multiplex PCR reads with MiXCR, one row per CDR3 protein. Of approximately 90,000 distinct CDR3 sequences in the sample, over 25% were seen once. What was sequenced was axillary lymph node tissue. Receptors originate from a female donor with breast cancer. Some clones in this sample may be carry-over from other donors' samples. The conserved cysteine and the conserved F or W are not part of the CDR3 here.

V: TRBV4-1
CDR3: ASSQDASGRTGTQY

V: TRBV7-3
CDR3: ASSGGIDLDTQY

V: TRBV13
CDR3: ASSLGRRETQY

V: TRBV4-1
CDR3: ASSQDRRRGSTEAF

V: TRBV6-6
CDR3: ASSHSTGRSSNEKLF

V: TRBV7-9
CDR3: ASSTDRGLYEQY

V: TRBV7-9
CDR3: AIHSLPEQY

V: TRBV12-3/TRBV12-4
CDR3: ASSPITPNTEAF

V: TRBV7-2
CDR3: ASSFRRGNEKLF

V: TRBV5-8
CDR3: ASSWAGAPIRYEQY

V: TRBV4-3
CDR3: ASSHPGQAETQY

V: TRBV6-1
CDR3: ASSFLGGFGENSYGYT

V: TRBV29-1
CDR3: SVAGTGVTGELS

V: TRBV28
CDR3: ASSDGLAGGYSYEQY

V: TRBV10-2
CDR3: ASSGTSGSEQY

V: TRBV4-3
CDR3: ASSQAQLAGGSDTQY

V: TRBV11-3
CDR3: ASSLGNPGEQY

V: TRBV6-4
CDR3: ASTGTSGSTDTQY

V: TRBV27
CDR3: ASSFIRGPLDTQY

V: TRBV3-1
CDR3: ASSYDRVTEAF

V: TRBV29-1
CDR3: SVEGPLGVGAF

V: TRBV3-1
CDR3: ASSQGGSNQPQH

V: TRBV5-1
CDR3: AGSLAEGQNLF

V: TRBV3-1
CDR3: ASSQDWDSYNEQF

V: TRBV27
CDR3: ASSHRGRGTEAF

V: TRBV11-3
CDR3: ASSSDGHDEKLL

V: TRBV19
CDR3: ASSIASGSYNEQF

V: TRBV5-1
CDR3: ASSLASPGTLYT

V: TRBV29-1
CDR3: SVVGGGTGLEQY

V: TRBV5-6
CDR3: ASSLNRLGYT

V: TRBV9
CDR3: ASSDGLANYEQY

V: TRBV6-1
CDR3: ASSYRGGNQPQH

V: TRBV4-2
CDR3: ASSHVTGAENHGYA

V: TRBV7-6
CDR3: ASSSGQSTGNTIY

V: TRBV6-1
CDR3: ASNTISLSSYNEQF

V: TRBV6-2/TRBV6-3
CDR3: ASSHDRTYEQY

V: TRBV6-1
CDR3: ASSEAGKLF

V: TRBV29-1
CDR3: SVDITGPGYEQY

V: TRBV6-5
CDR3: ASTVDRDREAF

V: TRBV7-3
CDR3: ASSYWGGPNTEAF

V: TRBV9
CDR3: ASSAAGTINEQF

V: TRBV5-4
CDR3: ASSFAGVYEQF

V: TRBV20-1
CDR3: SATPQGRTEAF

V: TRBV19
CDR3: ASSNRVHGTDTQY

V: TRBV6-1
CDR3: ASNAGLTIY

V: TRBV2
CDR3: ASRERTGGDSPLH

V: TRBV7-8
CDR3: ASRPTGGEAQY

V: TRBV7-2
CDR3: ASSLPFISTGELF

V: TRBV6-6
CDR3: ASSYPARGSGNAIY

V: TRBV20-1
CDR3: SARDLMGGAGPGETQC

V: TRBV28
CDR3: ASSLTVIYGYT

V: TRBV10-3
CDR3: AISPQKGQGLLSGANVLT

V: TRBV5-4
CDR3: ASSLPGQAEKLF

V: TRBV7-9
CDR3: ASSLVRRNGETQY

V: TRBV6-6
CDR3: ASWAGRTSGSADTQY